This T cell receptor (beta chain) is from a study of identical twins. A single record per CDR3 protein comes from TCRdb applying MiXCR to the 5' RACE reads. The sample has hundreds of thousands of distinct CDR3 sequences, about 7.6% seen once. The V gene end was trimmed by 5 bases and the J gene end by 8 bases; junction bases not matched to a gene: 5. Germline values: CDR1 LNHNV, CDR2 YYDKDF (reference sequence). The length of the CDR3 is 14 residues. The sample holds a few counts of this clonotype. This sample was also put to use in a study of yellow fever vaccine responses in identical twins.

The sequenced material came from PBMCs. The chain recombines TRBV15 with TRBJ2-1, with 11 nucleotides matching TRBD2. The sequence derives from a woman between 18 and 30 years old in good health. CDR3 sequence: CATSGGTSGDEQFF. Here the CDR3 DNA reads TGTGCCACCAGCGGCGGGACTAGCGGAGATGAGCAGTTCTTC. Supplemented by reference TRBV15 and TRBJ2-1, the full variable domain reads DAMVIQNPRYQVTQFGKPVTLSCSQTLNHNVMYWYQQKSSQAPKLLFHYYDKDFNNEADTPDNFQSRRPNTSFCFLDIRSPGLGDTAMYLCATSGGTSGDEQFFGPGTRLTVL.